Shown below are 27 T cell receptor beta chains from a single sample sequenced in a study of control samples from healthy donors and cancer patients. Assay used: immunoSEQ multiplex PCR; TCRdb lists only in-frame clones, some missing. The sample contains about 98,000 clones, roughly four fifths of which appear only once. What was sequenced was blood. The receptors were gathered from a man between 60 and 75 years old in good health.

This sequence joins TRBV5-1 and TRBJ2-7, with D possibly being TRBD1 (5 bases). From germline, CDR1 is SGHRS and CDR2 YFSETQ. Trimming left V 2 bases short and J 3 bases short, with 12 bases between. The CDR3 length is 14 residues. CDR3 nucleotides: TGCGCCAGCAGCTTTCAGGGCCTGGGCTACGAGCAGTACTTC. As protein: CASSFQGLGYEQYF.

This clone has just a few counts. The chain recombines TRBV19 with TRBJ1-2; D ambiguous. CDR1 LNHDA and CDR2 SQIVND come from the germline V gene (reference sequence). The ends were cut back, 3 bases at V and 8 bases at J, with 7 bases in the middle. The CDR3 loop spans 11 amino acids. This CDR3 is CASSIAEGYTF. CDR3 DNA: TGTGCCAGTAGTATCGCGGAGGGCTACACCTTC. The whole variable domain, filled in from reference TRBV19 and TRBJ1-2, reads DGGITQSPKYLFRKEGQNVTLSCEQNLNHDAMYWYRQDPGQGLRLIYYSQIVNDFQKGDIAEGYSVSREKKESFPLTVTSAQKNPTAFYLCASSIAEGYTFGSGTRLTVV.

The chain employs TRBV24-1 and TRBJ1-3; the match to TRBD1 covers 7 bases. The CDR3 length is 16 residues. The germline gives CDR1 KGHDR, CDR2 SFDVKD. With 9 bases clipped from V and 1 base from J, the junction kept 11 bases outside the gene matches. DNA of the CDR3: TGTGCCACCCCGGGACAGAGCGAGATTTCTGGAAACACCATATATTTT. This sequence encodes CATPGQSEISGNTIYF.

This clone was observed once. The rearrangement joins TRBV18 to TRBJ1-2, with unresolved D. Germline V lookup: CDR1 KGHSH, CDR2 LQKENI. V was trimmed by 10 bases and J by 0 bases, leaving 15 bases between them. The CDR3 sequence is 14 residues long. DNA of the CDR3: TGTGCCACCGCCGTTACGGAAGCTAACTATGGCTACACCTTC. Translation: CATAVTEANYGYTF.

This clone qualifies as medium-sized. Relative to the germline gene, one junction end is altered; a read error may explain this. CDR3 bases: TGTGCTAGCAGCTCCGGGAGGGCCGGCTTCAATGAGCAGTTCTTC. Its protein product is CASSSGRAGFNEQFF. V is TRBV7-7 and J is TRBJ2-1; 8 positions agree with TRBD2. Looked up from germline, CDR1 is SSHAT and CDR2 is FNYEAQ (reference sequence). The CDR3 spans 15 residues.

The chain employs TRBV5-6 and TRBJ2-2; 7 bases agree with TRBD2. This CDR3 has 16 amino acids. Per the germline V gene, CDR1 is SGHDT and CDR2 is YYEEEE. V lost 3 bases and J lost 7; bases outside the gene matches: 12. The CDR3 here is CASSSPQGLVNGELFF. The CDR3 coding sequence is TGTGCCAGCAGCTCGCCTCAAGGACTAGTAAACGGGGAGCTGTTTTTT.

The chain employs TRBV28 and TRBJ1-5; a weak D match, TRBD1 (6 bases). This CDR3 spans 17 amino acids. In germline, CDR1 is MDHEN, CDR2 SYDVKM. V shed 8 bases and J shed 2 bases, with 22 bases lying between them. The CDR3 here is CASQGFGGFRRNQPQHF. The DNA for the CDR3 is TGTGCCAGCCAGGGGTTCGGGGGGTTTCGGCGCAATCAGCCCCAGCATTTT.

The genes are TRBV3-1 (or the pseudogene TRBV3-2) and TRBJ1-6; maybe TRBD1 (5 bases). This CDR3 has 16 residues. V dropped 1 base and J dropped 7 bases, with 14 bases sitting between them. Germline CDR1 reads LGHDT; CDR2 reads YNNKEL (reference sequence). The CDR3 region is CASSQVRASNNSPLHF. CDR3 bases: TGTGCCAGCAGCCAAGTCAGGGCGTCGAACAATTCACCCCTCCACTTT.

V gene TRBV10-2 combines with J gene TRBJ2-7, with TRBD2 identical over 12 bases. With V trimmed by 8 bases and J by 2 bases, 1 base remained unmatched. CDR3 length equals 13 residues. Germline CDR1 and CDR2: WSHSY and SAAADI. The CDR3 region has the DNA TGCGCCAGCGGACTAGCGGGGCCCTACGAGCAGTACTTC. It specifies CASGLAGPYEQYF.

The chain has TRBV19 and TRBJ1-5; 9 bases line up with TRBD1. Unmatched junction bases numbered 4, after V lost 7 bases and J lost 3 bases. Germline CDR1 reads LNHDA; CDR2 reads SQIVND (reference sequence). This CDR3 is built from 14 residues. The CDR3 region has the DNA TGTGCCAGTAAACAGGGGGCCTACAATCAGCCCCAGCATTTT. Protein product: CASKQGAYNQPQHF. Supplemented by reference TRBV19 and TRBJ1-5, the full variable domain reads DGGITQSPKYLFRKEGQNVTLSCEQNLNHDAMYWYRQDPGQGLRLIYYSQIVNDFQKGDIAEGYSVSREKKESFPLTVTSAQKNPTAFYLCASKQGAYNQPQHFGDGTRLSIL.

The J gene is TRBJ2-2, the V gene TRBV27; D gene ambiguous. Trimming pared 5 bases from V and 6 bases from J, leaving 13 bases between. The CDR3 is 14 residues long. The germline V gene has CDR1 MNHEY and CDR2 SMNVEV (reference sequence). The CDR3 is CASSPPGRSGELFF. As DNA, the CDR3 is TGTGCCAGCAGTCCCCCCGGACGTTCCGGGGAGCTGTTTTTT.

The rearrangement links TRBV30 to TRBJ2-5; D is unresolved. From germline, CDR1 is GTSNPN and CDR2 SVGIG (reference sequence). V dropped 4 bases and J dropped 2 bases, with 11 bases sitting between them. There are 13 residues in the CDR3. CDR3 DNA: TGTGCCTGGAATCCAGTCCTGCAAGAGACCCAGTACTTC. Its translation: CAWNPVLQETQYF.

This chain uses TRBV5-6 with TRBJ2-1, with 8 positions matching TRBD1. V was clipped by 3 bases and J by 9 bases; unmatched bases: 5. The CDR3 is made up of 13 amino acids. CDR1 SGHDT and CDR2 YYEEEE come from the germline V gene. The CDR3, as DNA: TGTGCCAGCAGCTCCGTACAGGGGGGTGAGCAGTTCTTC. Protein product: CASSSVQGGEQFF.

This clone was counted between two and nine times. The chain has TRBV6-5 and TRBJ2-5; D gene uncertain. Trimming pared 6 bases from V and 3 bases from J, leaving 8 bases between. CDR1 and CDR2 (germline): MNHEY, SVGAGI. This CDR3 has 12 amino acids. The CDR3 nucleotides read TGTGCCAGCAGCCCCTCGGAAGAGACCCAGTACTTC. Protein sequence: CASSPSEETQYF.

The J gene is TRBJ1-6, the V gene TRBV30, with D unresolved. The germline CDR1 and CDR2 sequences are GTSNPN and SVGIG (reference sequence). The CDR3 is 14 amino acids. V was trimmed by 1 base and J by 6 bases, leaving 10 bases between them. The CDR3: CAWSGVTSNSPLHF. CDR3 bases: TGTGCCTGGAGTGGTGTGACCTCTAATTCACCCCTCCACTTT.

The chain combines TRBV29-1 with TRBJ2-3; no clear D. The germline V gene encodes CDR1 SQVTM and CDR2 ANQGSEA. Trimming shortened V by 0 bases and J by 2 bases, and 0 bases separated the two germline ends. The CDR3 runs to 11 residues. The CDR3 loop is CSVEDTDTQYF. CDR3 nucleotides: TGCAGCGTTGAAGACACAGATACGCAGTATTTT.

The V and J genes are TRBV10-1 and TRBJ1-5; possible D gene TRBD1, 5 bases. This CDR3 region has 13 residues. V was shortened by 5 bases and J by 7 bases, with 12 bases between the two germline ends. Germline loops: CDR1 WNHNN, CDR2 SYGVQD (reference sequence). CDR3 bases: TGCGCCAGCAGTAGCGGGGCTACGCAGCCCCAGCATTTT. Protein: CASSSGATQPQHF.

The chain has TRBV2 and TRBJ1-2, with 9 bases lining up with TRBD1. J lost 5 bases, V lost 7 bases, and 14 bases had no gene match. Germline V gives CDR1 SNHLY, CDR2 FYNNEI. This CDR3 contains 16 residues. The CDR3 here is CASTQTLVDRGYGYTF. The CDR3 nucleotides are TGTGCCAGCACGCAGACGCTCGTGGACAGGGGTTATGGCTACACCTTC.

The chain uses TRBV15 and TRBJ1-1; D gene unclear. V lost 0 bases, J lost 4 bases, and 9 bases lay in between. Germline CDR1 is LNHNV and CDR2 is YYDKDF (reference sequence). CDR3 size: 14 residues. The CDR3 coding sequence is TGTGCCACCAGCAGAGATTTTGCGGCCACTGAAGCTTTCTTT. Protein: CATSRDFAATEAFF.

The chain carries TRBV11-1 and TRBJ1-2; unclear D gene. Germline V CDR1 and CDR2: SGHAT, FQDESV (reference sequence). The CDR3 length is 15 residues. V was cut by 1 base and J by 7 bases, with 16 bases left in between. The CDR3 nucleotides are TGTGCCAGCAGCTTAGGCCCTAAAGACGGGAGTGGCTACACCTTC. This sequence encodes CASSLGPKDGSGYTF.

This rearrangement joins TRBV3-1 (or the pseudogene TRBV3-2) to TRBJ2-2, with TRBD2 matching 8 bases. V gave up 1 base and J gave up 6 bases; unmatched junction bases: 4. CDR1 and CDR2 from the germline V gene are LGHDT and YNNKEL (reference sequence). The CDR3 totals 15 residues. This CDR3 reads CASSQGAGGPGELFF. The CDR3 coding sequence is TGTGCCAGCAGCCAAGGTGCGGGGGGCCCCGGGGAGCTGTTTTTT.

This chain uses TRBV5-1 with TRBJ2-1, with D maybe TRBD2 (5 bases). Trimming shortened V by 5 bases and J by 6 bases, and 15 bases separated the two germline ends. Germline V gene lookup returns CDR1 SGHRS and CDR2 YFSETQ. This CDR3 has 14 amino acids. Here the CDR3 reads CASSEPAGRNEQFF. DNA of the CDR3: TGCGCCAGCAGTGAGCCGGCGGGTCGCAATGAGCAGTTCTTC.

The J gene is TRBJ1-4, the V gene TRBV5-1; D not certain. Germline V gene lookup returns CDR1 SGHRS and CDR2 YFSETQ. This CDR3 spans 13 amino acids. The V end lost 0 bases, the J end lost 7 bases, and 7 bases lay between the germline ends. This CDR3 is CASSLAGAEKLFF. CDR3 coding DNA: TGCGCCAGCAGCTTGGCGGGCGCTGAAAAACTGTTTTTT.

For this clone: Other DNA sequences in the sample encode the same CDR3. CDR3 bases: TGTGCCAGCAGCCTCGGGGGCACAGATACGCAGTATTTT. This codes for CASSLGGTDTQYF. The chain links TRBV7-9 to TRBJ2-3; D may be TRBD2 (5 bases). The CDR3 extends over 13 amino acids. Germline values: CDR1 SEHNR, CDR2 FQNEAQ (reference sequence). The V end was cut by 5 bases, the J end by 1 base, with 7 bases between.

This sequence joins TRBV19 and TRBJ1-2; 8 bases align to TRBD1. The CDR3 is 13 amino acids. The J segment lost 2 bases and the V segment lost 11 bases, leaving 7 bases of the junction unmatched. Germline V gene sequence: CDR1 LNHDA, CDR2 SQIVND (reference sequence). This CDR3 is CAVDRGDNYGYTF. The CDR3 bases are TGTGCCGTAGACAGGGGCGACAACTATGGCTACACCTTC.

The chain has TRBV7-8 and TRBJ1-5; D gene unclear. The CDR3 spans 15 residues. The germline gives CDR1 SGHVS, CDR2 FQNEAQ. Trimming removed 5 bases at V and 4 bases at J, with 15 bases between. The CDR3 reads CASSRREVSNQPQHF. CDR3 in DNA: TGTGCCAGCAGCCGCCGGGAAGTGTCAAATCAGCCCCAGCATTTT.

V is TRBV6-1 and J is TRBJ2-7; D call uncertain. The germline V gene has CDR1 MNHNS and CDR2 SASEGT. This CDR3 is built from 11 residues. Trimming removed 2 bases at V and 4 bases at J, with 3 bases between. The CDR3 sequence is CASSELYEQYF. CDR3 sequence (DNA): TGTGCCAGCAGTGAACTGTACGAGCAGTACTTC.